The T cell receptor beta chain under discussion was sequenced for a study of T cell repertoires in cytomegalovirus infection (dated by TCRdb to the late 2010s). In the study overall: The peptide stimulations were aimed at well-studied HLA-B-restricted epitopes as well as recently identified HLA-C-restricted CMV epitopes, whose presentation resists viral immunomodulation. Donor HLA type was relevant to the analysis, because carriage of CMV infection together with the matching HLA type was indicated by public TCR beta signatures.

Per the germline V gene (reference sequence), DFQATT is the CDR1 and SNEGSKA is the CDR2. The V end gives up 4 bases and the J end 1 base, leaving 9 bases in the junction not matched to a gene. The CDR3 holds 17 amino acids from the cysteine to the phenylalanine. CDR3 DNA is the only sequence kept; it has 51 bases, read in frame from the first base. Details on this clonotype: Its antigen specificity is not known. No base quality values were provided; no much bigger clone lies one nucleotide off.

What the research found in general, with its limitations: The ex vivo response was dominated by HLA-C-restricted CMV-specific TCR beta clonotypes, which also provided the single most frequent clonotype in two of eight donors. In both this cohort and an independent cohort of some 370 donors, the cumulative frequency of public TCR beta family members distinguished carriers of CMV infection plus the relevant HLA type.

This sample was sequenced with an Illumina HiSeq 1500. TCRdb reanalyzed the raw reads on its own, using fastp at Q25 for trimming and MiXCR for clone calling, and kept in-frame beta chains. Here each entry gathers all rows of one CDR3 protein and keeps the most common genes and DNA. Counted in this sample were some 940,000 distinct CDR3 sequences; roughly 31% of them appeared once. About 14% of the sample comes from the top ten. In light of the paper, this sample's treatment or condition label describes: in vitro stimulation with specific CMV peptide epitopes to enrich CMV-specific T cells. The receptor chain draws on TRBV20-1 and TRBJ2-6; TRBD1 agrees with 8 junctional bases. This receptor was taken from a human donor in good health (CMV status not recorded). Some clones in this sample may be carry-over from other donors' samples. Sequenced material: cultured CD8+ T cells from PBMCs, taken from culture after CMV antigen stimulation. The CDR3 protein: CSANGQGPGSGANVLTF. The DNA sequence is TGCAGTGCTAACGGACAGGGCCCGGGTTCTGGGGCCAACGTCCTGACTTTC.